The 22 T cell receptor beta chains below come from one sample, sequenced in a study of shared clonotypes between healthy human individuals. Method: immunoSEQ multiplex PCR; TCRdb's copy keeps in-frame clones and lacks some. This sample has about 480,000 clones, with roughly 85% found just once. The material sequenced was PBMCs. The receptor source for this set is a woman aged 40-49 years in good health. Some clones in this sample may be carry-over from other donors' samples.

The V gene is TRBV4-3, the J gene TRBJ1-4, with D uncertain. Per germline, CDR1 LGHNA and CDR2 YSLEER. This CDR3 is built from 14 residues. The ends were cut back, 0 bases at V and 7 bases at J, with 9 bases in the middle. CDR3 DNA sequence: TGCGCCAGCAGCCAAGAAGGCCTTGTTGAAAAACTGTTTTTT. It translates to CASSQEGLVEKLFF.

This chain connects TRBV6-6 to TRBJ2-2; 12 nucleotides match TRBD2. Trimming at V came to 5 bases and at J to 4 bases, leaving 5 bases not matched to a gene. Germline V lookup: CDR1 MNHNY, CDR2 SVGAGI (reference sequence). This CDR3 is 16 amino acids long. CDR3 in amino acids: CASSGLAGLITGELFF. CDR3 in DNA: TGTGCCAGCAGTGGACTAGCGGGATTGATCACCGGGGAGCTGTTTTTT.

The chain uses TRBV9 and TRBJ2-1; no clear D. The CDR3 length is 12 residues. The V gene's germline CDR1 is SGDLS and CDR2 YYNGEE. V lost 4 bases to trimming and J lost 10 bases, with 12 bases between them. CDR3 nucleotides: TGTGCCAGCAGCACACCGGACGTAGAGCAGTTCTTC. Its translation is CASSTPDVEQFF. Combining the CDR3 with reference TRBV9 and TRBJ2-1 gives the whole variable domain DSGVTQTPKHLITATGQRVTLRCSPRSGDLSVYWYQQSLDQGLQFLIQYYNGEERAKGNILERFSAQQFPDLHSELNLSSLELGDSALYFCASSTPDVEQFFGPGTRLTVL.

The chain recombines TRBV30 with TRBJ1-2; possibly TRBD1 for D (5 bases). Between the trimmed V and J ends, which lost 3 bases and 2 bases, there was a span of 10 bases. Germline values: CDR1 GTSNPN, CDR2 SVGIG (reference sequence). This CDR3 is 13 amino acids long. The CDR3 sequence: CAWRSTVNYGYTF. The CDR3 DNA reads as TGTGCCTGGAGGTCGACAGTGAACTATGGCTACACCTTC.

This clone was detected only a few times. The chain links TRBV6-1 to TRBJ2-5; D might be TRBD1 (7 bases). Matching the DNA end better, TRBJ2-7 makes the J call doubtful. CDR3 length equals 13 residues. The germline gives CDR1 MNHNS, CDR2 SASEGT. The CDR3 is CASMTGGGDEQYF. In DNA, the CDR3 is TGTGCCAGCATGACCGGAGGGGGCGACGAGCAGTACTTC.

This rearrangement joins TRBV5-5 to TRBJ2-1; perhaps TRBD2 as D (5 bases). The CDR3 covers 15 residues. The V end was cut by 2 bases, the J end by 7 bases, with 16 bases between. The germline V gene has CDR1 SGHKS and CDR2 YYEKEE (reference sequence). This CDR3 reads CASSFDYAGRNEQFF. In nucleotides, the CDR3 is TGTGCCAGCAGCTTTGACTACGCAGGACGGAATGAGCAGTTCTTC.

The V and J genes are TRBV4-1 and TRBJ2-1; TRBD1 aligns across 8 bases. This CDR3 has 13 amino acids. Trimming at V came to 4 bases and at J to 12 bases, leaving 8 bases not matched to a gene. Germline V gene sequence: CDR1 MGHRA, CDR2 YSYEKL. CDR3 sequence reads: CASSPRQGIGQFF. DNA for the CDR3: TGCGCCAGCAGCCCGAGACAGGGGATCGGGCAGTTCTTC.

This clone was detected once. CDR3 loop: CASSEGRSSSYEQYF. CDR3 in DNA: TGCGCCAGCAGTGAGGGTAGGTCTAGCTCCTACGAGCAGTACTTC. This sequence joins TRBV10-1 and TRBJ2-7; D is uncertain. Germline CDR1 and CDR2: WNHNN and SYGVQD (reference sequence). Trimming pared 2 bases from V and 0 bases from J, leaving 11 bases between. This CDR3 is built from 15 residues.

The chain carries TRBV5-4 and TRBJ2-3; tentative D call: TRBD1 (8 bases). Between the trimmed V and J ends, which lost 1 base and 3 bases, there was a span of 21 bases. CDR3 length: 18 residues. CDR1 and CDR2 from the germline V gene are SGHNT and YYREEE (reference sequence). CDR3 region: CASSLYGQGRGVTDTQYF. CDR3 nucleotide sequence: TGTGCCAGCAGCTTGTACGGACAGGGCCGGGGGGTAACAGATACGCAGTATTTT.

The genes are TRBV30 and TRBJ2-5; no clear D gene. The J call could be wrong; TRBJ2-7 is a better fit for the DNA end. This CDR3 is built from 12 residues. CDR1 is GTSNPN and CDR2 is SVGIG in the germline V gene (reference sequence). The CDR3 spells CAWSVLQYEQYF. The CDR3 DNA is TGTGCCTGGAGTGTGCTCCAGTACGAGCAGTACTTC.

The rearrangement links TRBV4-1 to TRBJ2-5, with a weak D call TRBD2 (5 bases). Trimming pared 0 bases from V and 2 bases from J, leaving 10 bases between. The CDR3 is 15 amino acids. Germline CDR1 and CDR2: MGHRA and YSYEKL. The DNA for the CDR3 is TGCGCCAGCAGCCAAGAAGACGGGGTACAAGAGACCCAGTACTTC. Translating it yields CASSQEDGVQETQYF.

The V call is TRBV11-1, the J call TRBJ2-7; no reliable D call. This CDR3 spans 13 amino acids. Germline loops: CDR1 SGHAT, CDR2 FQDESV (reference sequence). The germline V and J ends were trimmed by 5 bases and 2 bases, with 10 bases remaining between them. The CDR3 loop reads CASSPTPAYEQYF. The CDR3 DNA reads TGTGCCAGCAGCCCGACTCCAGCCTACGAGCAGTACTTC.

The chain links TRBV10-2 to TRBJ2-7; unclear D gene. The CDR3 loop spans 14 amino acids. Looked up from germline, CDR1 is WSHSY and CDR2 is SAAADI. V dropped 2 bases and J dropped 9 bases, with 17 bases sitting between them. The CDR3 spells CASSERAGLAGQYF. The CDR3 nucleotides are TGCGCCAGCAGTGAGAGGGCAGGTTTGGCAGGGCAGTACTTC.

The CDR3 DNA sequence: TGTGCCAGCAGCTCGCTAGCAATTAGGGATACGCAGTATTTT. This encodes CASSSLAIRDTQYF. The chain uses TRBV11-2 and TRBJ2-3; D might be TRBD2 (5 bases). This CDR3 region has 14 residues. With 4 bases removed from V and 6 bases from J, the gap between germline ends came to 14 bases. Germline V gene sequence: CDR1 SGHAT, CDR2 FQNNGV.

This chain uses TRBV5-4 with TRBJ2-1; tentatively, D is TRBD1 or TRBD2 (5 bases each). This CDR3 has 15 residues. V lost 0 bases and J 5 bases, leaving 12 bases between the germline ends. Germline V CDR1 and CDR2: SGHNT, YYREEE (reference sequence). This CDR3 is CASSLGLGGNNEQFF. The CDR3 DNA is TGTGCCAGCAGCTTGGGGCTTGGGGGAAACAATGAGCAGTTCTTC.

The chain links TRBV11-2 to TRBJ2-5; D not certain. This CDR3 has 14 residues. V lost 2 bases and J lost 5, with 12 bases in between. Germline V gene sequence: CDR1 SGHAT, CDR2 FQNNGV. CDR3 protein: CASSLHWAQETQYF. The CDR3 DNA reads as TGTGCCAGCAGCTTACATTGGGCCCAGGAGACCCAGTACTTC.

The chain couples TRBV21-1 to TRBJ2-2; the table's D call, TRBD2, has no DNA check behind it. TRBV21-1 is shown as a pseudogene. This CDR3 spans 15 amino acids. CDR3 bases: TGTGCCAGCGAACGACTAGCGTATAAGACCGGGGAGCTGTTTTTT. Translated: CASERLAYKTGELFF.

This clone came up once. The genes are TRBV7-9 and TRBJ2-5, with 8 bases matching TRBD1. This CDR3 region has 14 residues. V gave up 5 bases and J gave up 4 bases; unmatched junction bases: 6. Germline V gene lookup returns CDR1 SEHNR and CDR2 FQNEAQ (reference sequence). The CDR3 loop reads CASSRTGMGETQYF. For the CDR3, the DNA is TGTGCCAGCAGCCGGACAGGGATGGGAGAGACCCAGTACTTC.

The J gene is TRBJ1-4, the V gene TRBV27; D is possibly TRBD1 (6 bases). The CDR3 extends over 17 amino acids. V was pared by 6 bases and J by 5 bases, with 22 bases between. Germline CDR1 reads MNHEY; CDR2 reads SMNVEV (reference sequence). CDR3 DNA sequence: TGTGCCAGCAGACACACACGAGGGGGTCGCCGGAATGAAAAACTGTTTTTT. This gives the protein CASRHTRGGRRNEKLFF. Full variable domain (missing parts from reference TRBV27 and TRBJ1-4): EAQVTQNPRYLITVTGKKLTVTCSQNMNHEYMSWYRQDPGLGLRQIYYSMNVEVTDKGDVPEGYKVSRKEKRNFPLILESPSPNQTSLYFCASRHTRGGRRNEKLFFGSGTQLSVL.

The chain joins TRBV6-1 to TRBJ1-6, with D perhaps matching TRBD1 (6 bases). CDR1 MNHNS and CDR2 SASEGT come from the germline V gene. The CDR3 is made up of 15 amino acids. V lost 0 bases and J lost 5, with 8 bases in between. CDR3 sequence reads: CASSEARGDNSPLHF. CDR3 sequence (DNA): TGTGCCAGCAGTGAAGCCAGGGGCGATAATTCACCCCTCCACTTT.

The V and J genes are TRBV7-2 and TRBJ1-1, with 8 bases identical to TRBD1. The V gene's germline CDR1 is SGHTA and CDR2 FQGNSA. The junction had 2 bases not matched to a gene; V was cut back by 4 bases and J by 1 base. The CDR3 runs 14 residues. The CDR3 loop reads CASSSQGANTEAFF. The CDR3 nucleotides are TGTGCCAGCAGCTCCCAGGGGGCGAACACTGAAGCTTTCTTT.

This clone was seen ten or more times. The CDR3 loop is CASSPSYEQYF. As DNA, the CDR3 is TGTGCCAGCAGTCCCTCCTACGAGCAGTACTTC. The V call is TRBV2, the J call TRBJ2-7; D unresolved. The V and J ends lost 5 bases and 0 bases respectively, with 2 bases between them. Germline V gene data show CDR1 as SNHLY and CDR2 as FYNNEI. This CDR3 has 11 amino acids.